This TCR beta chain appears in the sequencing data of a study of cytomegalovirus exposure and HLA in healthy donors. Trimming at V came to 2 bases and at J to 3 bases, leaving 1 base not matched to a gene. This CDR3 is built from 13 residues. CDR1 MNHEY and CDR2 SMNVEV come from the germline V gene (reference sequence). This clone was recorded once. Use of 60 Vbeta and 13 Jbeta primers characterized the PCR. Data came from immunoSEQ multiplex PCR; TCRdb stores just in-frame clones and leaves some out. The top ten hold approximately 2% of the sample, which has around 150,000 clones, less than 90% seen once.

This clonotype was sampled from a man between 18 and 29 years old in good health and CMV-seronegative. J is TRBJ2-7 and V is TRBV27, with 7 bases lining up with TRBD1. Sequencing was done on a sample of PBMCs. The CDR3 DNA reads TGTGCCAGCAGTTTAGGGACAGACTACGAGCAGTACTTC. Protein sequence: CASSLGTDYEQYF.